The next 7 T cell receptor beta chains were all read from a single sample in a study of T cells in Graves' hyperthyroidism and ophthalmopathy. Researchers amplified the TCR beta CDR3 regions from RNA transcripts. The TCR CDR3 first-round RT-PCR relied on the HTBI primer set. TCRdb reprocessed the multiplex PCR reads with MiXCR, giving one entry per CDR3 protein. The profile shows 550,000 to 600,000 distinct CDR3 sequences, around 14% of them singletons. Sequenced input: blood. The receptors were sampled from a woman in her late teens or twenties with Graves' ophthalmopathy.

This clonotype was recorded at least ten times. The chain couples TRBV6-5 to TRBJ1-4; D not certain. The CDR3 extends over 13 amino acids. CDR1 and CDR2 from the germline V gene are MNHEY and SVGAGI. V was cut by 2 bases and J by 6 bases, with 7 bases left in between. The CDR3 nucleotides are TGTGCCAGCAGTTACCGAGGAGATGAAAAACTGTTTTTT. It codes for CASSYRGDEKLFF.

V is TRBV7-9 and J is TRBJ2-7; 10 bases fit TRBD2. Trimming at V came to 5 bases and at J to 2 bases, leaving 9 bases not matched to a gene. CDR3 length equals 16 residues. Looked up from germline, CDR1 is SEHNR and CDR2 is FQNEAQ (reference sequence). The CDR3 bases are TGTGCCAGCAGCGCCACTAGCGGGACAACCCCCTACGAGCAGTACTTC. It yields the protein CASSATSGTTPYEQYF.

This clonotype was counted ten times or more. The rearrangement joins TRBV2 to TRBJ2-7; D not resolved. The germline V and J ends were trimmed by 2 bases and 4 bases, with 15 bases remaining between them. The length of the CDR3 is 15 residues. Germline CDR1 reads SNHLY; CDR2 reads FYNNEI. CDR3: CASSESLDIRYEQYF. In nucleotides, the CDR3 is TGTGCCAGCAGTGAATCTCTTGACATACGGTACGAGCAGTACTTC.

This clonotype was found a few times. The chain recombines TRBV18 with TRBJ2-7, with D uncertain. The V end was cut by 6 bases, the J end by 2 bases, with 14 bases between. CDR1 and CDR2 (germline): KGHSH, LQKENI. This CDR3 is built from 14 residues. The CDR3 nucleotides are TGTGCCAGCTCCCCGGGCCCTCGGCCCTACGAGCAGTACTTC. Amino acids: CASSPGPRPYEQYF.

This clonotype came up once. The chain has TRBV5-8 and TRBJ1-1; D not resolved. The CDR3 sequence is 16 residues long. CDR1 is SGHTS, CDR2 YDEGEE, per germline. V gave up 0 bases and J gave up 1 base, with 13 bases separating them. The CDR3 coding sequence is TGTGCCAGCAGCTTGGAGAGGAGACTCTGGAACACTGAAGCTTTCTTT. Its translation: CASSLERRLWNTEAFF.

The chain joins TRBV7-2 to TRBJ1-5; 8 positions agree with TRBD1. V dropped 1 base and J dropped 2; count of bases not matched to a gene: 4. The CDR3 consists of 16 residues. Germline V gene lookup returns CDR1 SGHTA and CDR2 FQGNSA. CDR3 DNA: TGTGCCAGCAGCTTAGTCGCCAGGGGGCGCAATCAGCCCCAGCATTTT. Its translation: CASSLVARGRNQPQHF.

The CDR3 DNA reads TGTGCCGGCCTAGCGGGAAGCATCAATGAGCAGTTCTTC. Residues: CAGLAGSINEQFF. The chain links TRBV28 to TRBJ2-1; 9 nucleotides line up with TRBD2. The CDR3 runs 13 residues. Looked up from germline, CDR1 is MDHEN and CDR2 is SYDVKM. J gave up 6 bases and V 11 bases, and 8 bases lay outside the gene matches.